This TCR beta chain was recovered during a study of T cells in Graves' hyperthyroidism and ophthalmopathy. The TCR beta CDR3 regions underwent amplification using RNA transcripts as the source. TCR CDR3 underwent first-round RT-PCR with the HTBI primer set. From the multiplex PCR reads, TCRdb called clonotypes with MiXCR, one entry per CDR3 protein. Among 500,000 or so distinct CDR3 sequences listed, 17% were seen once. This clonotype was recorded many times. The CDR3 loop spans 13 amino acids. Trimming shortened V by 2 bases and J by 10 bases, and 12 bases separated the two germline ends. Germline V gene sequence: CDR1 SEHNR, CDR2 FQNEAQ (reference sequence).

Sequenced: blood. The chain recombines TRBV7-9 with TRBJ2-1; the D is unclear. The TCR originated in a woman between 18 and 29 years old with Graves' ophthalmopathy. CDR3 residues: CASSLRSLGEQFF. The DNA for the CDR3 is TGTGCCAGCAGCTTACGTTCGCTCGGGGAGCAGTTCTTC.